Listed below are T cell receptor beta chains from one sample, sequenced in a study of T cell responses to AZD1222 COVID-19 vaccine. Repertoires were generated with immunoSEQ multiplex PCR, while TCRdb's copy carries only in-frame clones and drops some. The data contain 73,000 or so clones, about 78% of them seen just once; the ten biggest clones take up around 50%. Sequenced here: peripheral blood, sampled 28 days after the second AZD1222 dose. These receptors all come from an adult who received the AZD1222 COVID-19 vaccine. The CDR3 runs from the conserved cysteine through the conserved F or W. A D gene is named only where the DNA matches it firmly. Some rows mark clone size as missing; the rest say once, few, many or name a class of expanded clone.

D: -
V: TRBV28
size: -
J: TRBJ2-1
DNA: TGTGCCAGCAGTTTGATCGCGGGGACAAGCTCCTACAATGAGCAGTTCTTC
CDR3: CASSLIAGTSSYNEQFF

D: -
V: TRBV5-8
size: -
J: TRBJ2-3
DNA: TGTGCCAGCAGCTTGCCGATCAGCACAGATACGCAGTATTTT
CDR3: CASSLPISTDTQYF

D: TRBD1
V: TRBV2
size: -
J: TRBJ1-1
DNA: TGTGCCAGCAGTCAAACAGGGGTAACTGAAGCTTTCTTT
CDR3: CASSQTGVTEAFF

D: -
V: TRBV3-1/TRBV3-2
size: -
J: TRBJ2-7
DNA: TGTGCCAGCACCAAAGGACAGTCCTACGAGCAGTACTTC
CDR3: CASTKGQSYEQYF

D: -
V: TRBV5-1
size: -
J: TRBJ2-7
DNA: TGCGCCAAACGACCGGGGGTCTACGAGCAGTACTTC
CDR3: CAKRPGVYEQYF

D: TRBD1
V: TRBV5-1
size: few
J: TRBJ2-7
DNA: TGCGCCAGCAGCCTCCGACAGGGGGCCCTCCCCGGGGTCGAGCAGTACTTC
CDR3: CASSLRQGALPGVEQYF

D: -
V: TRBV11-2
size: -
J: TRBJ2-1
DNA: TGTGCCAGCAGCTTAGATACCATCCCGTTCTACAATGAGCAGTTCTTC
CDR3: CASSLDTIPFYNEQFF

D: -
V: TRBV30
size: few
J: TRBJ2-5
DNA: TGTGCCTGGAGTCAGACACAAGAGACCCAGTACTTC
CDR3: CAWSQTQETQYF

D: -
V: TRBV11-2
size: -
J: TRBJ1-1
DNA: TGTGCCAGCAGCTTCCCCGTGGACAGCTCGAACACTGAAGCTTTCTTT
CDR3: CASSFPVDSSNTEAFF

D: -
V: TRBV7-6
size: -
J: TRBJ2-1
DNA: TGTGCCAGCAGCTTAGGTGCCTTTGGCGGTCAAGCGGCGAATGAGCAGTTCTTC
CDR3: CASSLGAFGGQAANEQFF

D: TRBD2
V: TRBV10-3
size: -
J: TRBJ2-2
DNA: TGTGCCATCAGCCCGACCCGACTAGCGGGTAACACCGGGGAGCTGTTTTTT
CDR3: CAISPTRLAGNTGELFF

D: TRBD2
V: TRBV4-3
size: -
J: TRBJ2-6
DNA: TGCGCCAGCAGCCTGAGGAGTAGCGGGGAATCTGGGGCCAACGTCCTGACTTTC
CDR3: CASSLRSSGESGANVLTF

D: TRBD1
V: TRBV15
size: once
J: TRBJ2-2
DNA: TGTGCCACCAGCAGAGATAACAGGGGCGCAGAATACAACACCGGGGAGCTGTTTTTT
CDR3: CATSRDNRGAEYNTGELFF

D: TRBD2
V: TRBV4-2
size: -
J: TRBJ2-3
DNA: TGTGCCAGCAGCCAAGATCTACTAGCGGGGCGGACAGATACGCAGTATTTT
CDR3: CASSQDLLAGRTDTQYF

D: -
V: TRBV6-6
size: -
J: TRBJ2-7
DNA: TGTGCCAGCAGTTACGGTTTAAGCTCCTACGAGCAGTACTTC
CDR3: CASSYGLSSYEQYF

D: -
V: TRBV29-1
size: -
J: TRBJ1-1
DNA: TGCAGCGTTAGCTCGAGTTGGAACACTGAAGCTTTCTTT
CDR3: CSVSSSWNTEAFF

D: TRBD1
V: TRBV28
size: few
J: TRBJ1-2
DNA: TGTGCCAGCAGCGGAATAGTACAGGGGAACTATGGCTACACCTTC
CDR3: CASSGIVQGNYGYTF

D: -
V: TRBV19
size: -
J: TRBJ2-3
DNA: TGTGCCAGTAGTATGTGGCAGGGTGGGACAGATACGCAGTATTTT
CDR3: CASSMWQGGTDTQYF

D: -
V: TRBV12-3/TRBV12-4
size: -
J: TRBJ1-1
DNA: TGTGCCAGCAGTTCCGGTTGGAACACTGAAGCTTTCTTT
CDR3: CASSSGWNTEAFF

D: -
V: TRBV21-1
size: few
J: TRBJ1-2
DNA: TGTGCCAGCAGCAAGGGAGGCAGGGCCACTTATCCTGGCTACACCTTC
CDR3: CASSKGGRATYPGYTF

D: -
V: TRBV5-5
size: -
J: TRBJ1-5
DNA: TGTGCCAGCAGCACCGGGACGGAGACCCAGCATTTT
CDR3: CASSTGTETQHF

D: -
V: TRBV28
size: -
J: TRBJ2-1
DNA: TGTGCCAGCAGTCCCCTAGGGGCAGGGAAAGACGAGCAGTTCTTC
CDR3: CASSPLGAGKDEQFF

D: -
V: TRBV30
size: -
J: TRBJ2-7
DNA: TGTGCCTGGACCCAGGGGTACGAGCAGTACTTC
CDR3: CAWTQGYEQYF

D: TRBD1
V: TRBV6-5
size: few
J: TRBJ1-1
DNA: TGTGCCAGCAGTCCAGCCGGGACAGGGCGGACTGAAGCTTTCTTT
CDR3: CASSPAGTGRTEAFF

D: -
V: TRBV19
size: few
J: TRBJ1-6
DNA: TGTGCCAGTAGTATGTTGAGCAGGGAGTGGGGTAATTCACCCCTCCACTTT
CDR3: CASSMLSREWGNSPLHF

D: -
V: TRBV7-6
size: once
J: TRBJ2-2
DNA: TGTGCCGTCCGGGGGGCGGGAGCTAACACCGGGGAGCTGTTTTTT
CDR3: CAVRGAGANTGELFF

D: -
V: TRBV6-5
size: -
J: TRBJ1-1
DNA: TGTGCCAGCACCCTCCGAGGGGGGAACACTGAAGCTTTCTTT
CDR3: CASTLRGGNTEAFF

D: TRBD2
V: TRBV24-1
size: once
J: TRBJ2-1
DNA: TGTGCCACCAGTGACTGGACTAGCGGGGATTACAATGAGCAGTTCTTC
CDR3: CATSDWTSGDYNEQFF

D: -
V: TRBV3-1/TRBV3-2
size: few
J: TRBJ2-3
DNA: TGTGCCAGCAGCCGCCTGGCGGGAAGCACAGATACGCAGTATTTT
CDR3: CASSRLAGSTDTQYF

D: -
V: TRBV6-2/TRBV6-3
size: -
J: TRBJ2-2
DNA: TGTGCCAGCAGTTACGGGACGGTTTCTACCGGGGAGCTGTTTTTT
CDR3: CASSYGTVSTGELFF

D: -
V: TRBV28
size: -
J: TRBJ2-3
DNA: TGTGCCAGCAGTTTCCCCCTCCAGAGACCTAGCACAGATACGCAGTATTTT
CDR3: CASSFPLQRPSTDTQYF

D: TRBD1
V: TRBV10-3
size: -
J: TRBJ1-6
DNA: TGTGCCATCAGTGAACCGGGACAGGGGACCTATGGGAATTCACCCCTCCACTTT
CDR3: CAISEPGQGTYGNSPLHF

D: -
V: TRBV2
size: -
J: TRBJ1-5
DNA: TGTGCCAGCAGCACAGGTCCCCAAGATCAGCCCCAGCATTTT
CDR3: CASSTGPQDQPQHF

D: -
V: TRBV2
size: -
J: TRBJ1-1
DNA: TGTGCCAGCGATGGACAGCCGAACACTGAAGCTTTCTTT
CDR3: CASDGQPNTEAFF

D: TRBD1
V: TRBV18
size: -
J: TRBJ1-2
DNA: TGTGCCAGCTCACCGGAAGGGGGCAACTATGGCTACACCTTC
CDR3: CASSPEGGNYGYTF

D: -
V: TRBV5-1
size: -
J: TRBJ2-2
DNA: TGCGCCAGCAGCCGAGGCGACGGCAACACCGGGGAGCTGTTTTTT
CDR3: CASSRGDGNTGELFF

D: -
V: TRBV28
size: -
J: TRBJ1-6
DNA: TGTGCCAGCAGTTTACTCTATAATTCACCCCTCCACTTT
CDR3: CASSLLYNSPLHF

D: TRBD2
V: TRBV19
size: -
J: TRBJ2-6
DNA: TGTGCCAGTAGTCCGGGCCGGGGGGTACCCTCTGGGGCCAACGTCCTGACTTTC
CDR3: CASSPGRGVPSGANVLTF

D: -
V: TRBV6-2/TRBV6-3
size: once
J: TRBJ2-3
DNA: TGTGCCAGCAGTTCCGAGGATACGCAGTATTTT
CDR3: CASSSEDTQYF

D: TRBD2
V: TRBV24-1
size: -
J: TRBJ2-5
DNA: TGTGCCACTGGAAACGCGGGGGGCGAAGAGACCCAGTACTTC
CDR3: CATGNAGGEETQYF

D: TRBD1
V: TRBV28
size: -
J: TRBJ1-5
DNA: TGTGCCAGCAGTTTATCGAGGACAGGGGTTCAGCCCCAGCATTTT
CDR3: CASSLSRTGVQPQHF

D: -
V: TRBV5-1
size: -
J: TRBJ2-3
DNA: TGCGCCAGCAGCCGTACAGGGTCCCCAGATACGCAGTATTTT
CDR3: CASSRTGSPDTQYF

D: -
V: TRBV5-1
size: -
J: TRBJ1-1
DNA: TGCGCCAGCAGCTTGGCCGGAACAGGTCTGAACACTGAAGCTTTCTTT
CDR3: CASSLAGTGLNTEAFF

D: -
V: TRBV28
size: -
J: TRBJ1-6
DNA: TGTGCCAGCAGTTCTCTTACAGGGACTTCACCCCTCCACTTT
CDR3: CASSSLTGTSPLHF

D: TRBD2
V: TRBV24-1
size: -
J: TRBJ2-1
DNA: TGTGCCACCAGTGACCAGAGCGGGAGGGGTAGAAATGAGCAGTTCTTC
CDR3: CATSDQSGRGRNEQFF

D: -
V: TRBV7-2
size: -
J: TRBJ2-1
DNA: TGTGCCAGCAGCTTGAACCAGGGGACCCACAATGAGCAGTTCTTC
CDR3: CASSLNQGTHNEQFF

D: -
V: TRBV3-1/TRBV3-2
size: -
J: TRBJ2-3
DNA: TGTGCCAGCAGCCTCACTGGTAGCACAGATACGCAGTATTTT
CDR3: CASSLTGSTDTQYF

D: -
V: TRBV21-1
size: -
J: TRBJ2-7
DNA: TGTGCCAGCACCAATAGCGGGAGACGTTACGAGCAGTACTTC
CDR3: CASTNSGRRYEQYF

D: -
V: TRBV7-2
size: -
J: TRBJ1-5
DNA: TGTGCCAGCAGCCTCCAACCGACAGATAATCAGCCCCAGCATTTT
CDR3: CASSLQPTDNQPQHF

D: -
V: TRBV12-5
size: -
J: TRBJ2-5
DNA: TGTGCTAGTATGTCATCAGGAAAAGAGACCCAGTACTTC
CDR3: CASMSSGKETQYF

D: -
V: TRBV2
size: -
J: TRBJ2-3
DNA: TGTGCCAGCAGTGATTCGGCCGTGGGGTGGGGTACGCAGTATTTT
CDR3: CASSDSAVGWGTQYF

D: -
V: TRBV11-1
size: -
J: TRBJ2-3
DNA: TGTGCCAGCAGCTTAGCGCAGCTGACGCCGCAGTATTTT
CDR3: CASSLAQLTPQYF

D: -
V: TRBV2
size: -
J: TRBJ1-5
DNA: TGTGCCAGCAGTGTAGAACCTCTTCAGCCCCAGCATTTT
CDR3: CASSVEPLQPQHF

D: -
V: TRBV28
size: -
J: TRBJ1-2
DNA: TGTGCCAGCAGTTTAGGCGTAGTTGATGGCTACACCTTC
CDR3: CASSLGVVDGYTF

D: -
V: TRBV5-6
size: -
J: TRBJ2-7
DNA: TGTGCCAGCAGCTACCGGGACGGTTCCTACGAGCAGTACTTC
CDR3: CASSYRDGSYEQYF

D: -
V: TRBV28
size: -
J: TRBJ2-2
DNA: TGTGCCAGCTGGCAGGAGAACACCGGGGAGCTGTTTTTT
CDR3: CASWQENTGELFF

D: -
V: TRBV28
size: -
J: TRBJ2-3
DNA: TGTGCCAGCAGTTTCAACGGAAACACAGATACGCAGTATTTT
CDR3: CASSFNGNTDTQYF

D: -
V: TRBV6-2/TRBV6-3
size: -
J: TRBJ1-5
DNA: TGTGCCAGCAGTTACAGCAGGGTTATATCCAATCAGCCCCAGCATTTT
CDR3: CASSYSRVISNQPQHF

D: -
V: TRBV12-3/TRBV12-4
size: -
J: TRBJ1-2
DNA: TGTGCCAGCAGTTTAAGGGGTCTCTATGGCTACACCTTC
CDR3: CASSLRGLYGYTF

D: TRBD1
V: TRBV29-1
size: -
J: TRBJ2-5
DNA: TGCAGCCATCAGGACAGGGGAAAAGAGACCCAGTACTTC
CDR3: CSHQDRGKETQYF